The next 2 T cell receptor beta chains were all read from a single sample in a study of Ad26.COV2.S vaccination and SARS-CoV-2 variants (TCRdb year 2021). The time point label, read with the paper, signifies: individuals recovered from natural SARS-CoV-2 infection. The method was the immunoSEQ multiplex PCR assay. This is the immuneACCESS table as TCRdb keeps it, with only in-frame sequences that have V and J called. A part of the clones is gone; compared with another copy, unresolved V genes explain less than half, and the rest is unexplained. Recorded for this sample are more than 150,000 clones; roughly 89% of them occurred a single time. Roughly 6% of the sample is taken by the ten largest. The material was peripheral blood, obtained after recovery from COVID-19. These receptors were obtained from a human donor who had recovered from COVID-19.

The chain combines TRBV2 with TRBJ2-7; D gene uncertain. Trimming pared 3 bases from V and 5 bases from J, leaving 11 bases between. This CDR3 is 13 amino acids long. Germline V CDR1 and CDR2: SNHLY, FYNNEI. The CDR3 spells CASSDDQPDEQYF. Written as DNA, the CDR3 is TGTGCCAGCAGTGATGATCAACCCGACGAGCAGTACTTC.

The J gene is TRBJ1-4, the V gene TRBV29-1; no firm D call. CDR3 length: 13 amino acids. Trimming removed 7 bases from V and 8 bases from J, with 17 bases in between. Germline V gene lookup returns CDR1 SQVTM and CDR2 ANQGSEA. CDR3 region: CSALYRVGEKLFF. Here the CDR3 DNA reads TGCAGCGCCCTTTATAGGGTGGGAGAAAAACTGTTTTTT.